The subject of this entry is one T cell receptor beta chain. Its antigen is not known. Antigen-specific CD4+ T cells were expanded (with viral peptide pools) by the ViraFEST assay ahead of sequencing. Following culture for more than 9 days, CD4+ T cells were isolated. Participants got two doses of BNT162b2 or mRNA-1273 vaccine. PBMC were cultured at a few million per well with 10 IU/ml IL-2 and 7.5 to 10 ug/ml peptides. The data were taken from a study of vaccination effects on CD4 cells after COVID-19. Study background: Samples were taken post-vaccine, and their median timing was 72 days after the second dose. General study results and limits: Vaccine-induced clones in healthy vaccinees cross-reacted with common cold coronaviruses in only 1 of 255 cases. Marked clonal contraction of both clone types appeared late after vaccination.

Profiling relied on immunoSEQ multiplex PCR, and the TCRdb table lists in-frame clones only, not all of them. The table shows more than 40,000 clones, with around 70% occurring only once. The CDR3 extends over 13 amino acids. CDR1 and CDR2 (germline): DFQATT, SNEGSKA (reference sequence). Between the trimmed V and J ends, which lost 3 bases and 8 bases, there was a span of 13 bases. This chain uses TRBV20-1 with TRBJ1-4; D possibly corresponds to TRBD1 (5 bases). The sequence was collected from a human donor who received a COVID-19 vaccine. The sample consisted of CD4+ T cells from PBMCs cultured with HCoV-OC43 spike peptides, taken after COVID-19 vaccination. Subset reported: HCoV-OC43 spike overlapping peptide pool stimulation. CDR3 region: CSASRGIEEKLFF. The CDR3 region has the DNA TGCAGTGCTAGTCGGGGGATCGAGGAAAAACTGTTTTTT.